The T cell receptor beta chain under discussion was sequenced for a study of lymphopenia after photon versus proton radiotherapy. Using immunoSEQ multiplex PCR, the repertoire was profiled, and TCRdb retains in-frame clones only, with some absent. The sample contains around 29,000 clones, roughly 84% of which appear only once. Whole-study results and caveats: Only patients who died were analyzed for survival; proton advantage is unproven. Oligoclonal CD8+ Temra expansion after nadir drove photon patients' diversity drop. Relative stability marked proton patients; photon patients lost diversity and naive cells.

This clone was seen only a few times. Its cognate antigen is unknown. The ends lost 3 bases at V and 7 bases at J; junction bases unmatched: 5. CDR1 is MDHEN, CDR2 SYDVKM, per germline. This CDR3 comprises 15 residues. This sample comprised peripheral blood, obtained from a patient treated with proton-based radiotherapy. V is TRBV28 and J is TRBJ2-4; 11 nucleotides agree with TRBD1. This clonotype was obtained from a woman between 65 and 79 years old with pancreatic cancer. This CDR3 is CASSFPGTGGNIQYF. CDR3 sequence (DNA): TGTGCCAGCAGTTTTCCCGGGACAGGGGGGAACATTCAGTACTTC.